This entry lists 17 T cell receptor beta chains sequenced from one sample in a study of glioma-infiltrating T cells after dendritic cell vaccination. This table comes from immunoSEQ multiplex PCR, and its TCRdb copy is limited to in-frame clones, with some not included. The table shows over 90,000 clones, with 80% to 90% occurring only once. The starting material was blood, obtained before dendritic cell vaccination. Source of these receptors: a human donor with glioblastoma.

The chain employs TRBV30 and TRBJ1-5; no clear D. V dropped 1 base and J dropped 0 bases, with 13 bases sitting between them. Germline CDR1 is GTSNPN and CDR2 is SVGIG (reference sequence). The CDR3 consists of 16 residues. The CDR3 spells CAWSDFGDYSNQPQHF. DNA for the CDR3: TGTGCCTGGAGTGACTTCGGGGATTATAGCAATCAGCCCCAGCATTTT.

This rearrangement joins TRBV19 to TRBJ2-3; unclear D gene. Between the trimmed V and J ends, which lost 6 bases and 4 bases, there was a span of 8 bases. The CDR3 totals 12 residues. Looked up from germline, CDR1 is LNHDA and CDR2 is SQIVND (reference sequence). The CDR3 DNA sequence: TGTGCCAGTAGCCCCCCAGCAGATACGCAGTATTTT. This translates into CASSPPADTQYF. Together with reference TRBV19 and TRBJ2-3, the CDR3 gives the full variable domain: DGGITQSPKYLFRKEGQNVTLSCEQNLNHDAMYWYRQDPGQGLRLIYYSQIVNDFQKGDIAEGYSVSREKKESFPLTVTSAQKNPTAFYLCASSPPADTQYFGPGTRLTVL.

The genes are TRBV7-9 and TRBJ2-5; D is perhaps TRBD1 (6 bases). The CDR3 is made up of 18 amino acids. Germline V CDR1 and CDR2: SEHNR, FQNEAQ (reference sequence). Deletions cut 4 bases from V and 4 bases from J, with 25 bases between. The CDR3 bases are TGTGCCAGCAGCTCCAGTTCGGGCAGGGGCTCTACAAGAGAGACCCAGTACTTC. It translates to CASSSSSGRGSTRETQYF.

This clone was observed a handful of times. The DNA of the CDR3 is TGTGCCATCAGTACCGGGACTAGCGTCACCTACGAGCAGTACTTC. Translation gives CAISTGTSVTYEQYF. The rearrangement uses TRBV10-3 and TRBJ2-7; 10 nucleotides agree with TRBD2. Germline CDR1 is ENHRY and CDR2 is SYGVKD. The CDR3 loop spans 15 amino acids. The junction had 6 bases not matched to a gene; V was cut back by 5 bases and J by 2 bases.

CDR3: CASSELEGALRETQYF. CDR3 nucleotides: TGTGCCAGCAGTGAATTGGAGGGGGCGCTCAGGGAGACCCAGTACTTC. The chain couples TRBV25-1 to TRBJ2-5, with D perhaps matching TRBD1 (7 bases). This CDR3 is 16 amino acids long. Germline V gene data show CDR1 as MGHDK and CDR2 as SYGVNS. The V gene lost 1 base and the J gene lost 5 bases, with 17 bases spanning the gap.

J is TRBJ1-6 and V is TRBV30; tentatively, D is TRBD1 (5 bases). Germline-derived CDR1 and CDR2 are GTSNPN and SVGIG (reference sequence). The CDR3 loop spans 15 amino acids. Trimming took 3 bases from V and 0 from J, leaving 9 bases between them. CDR3 in DNA: TGTGCCTGGAGCAACGGGGGCTCCTATAATTCACCCCTCCACTTT. Its protein is CAWSNGGSYNSPLHF.

The CDR3 DNA sequence: TGTGCCAGCACCCAGGCTCCCAATGAAAAACTGTTTTTT. Translation: CASTQAPNEKLFF. The chain is built from TRBV6-1 and TRBJ1-4; D is unresolved. The CDR3 consists of 13 residues. Germline lookup yields CDR1 MNHNS and CDR2 SASEGT. Trimming stripped 7 bases from V and 5 bases from J, with 11 bases between.

The chain has TRBV5-1 and TRBJ1-1; TRBD1 matches at 7 bases. CDR3 size: 17 residues. CDR1 is SGHRS and CDR2 is YFSETQ in the germline V gene. Trimming took 4 bases from V and 0 from J; bases not matched to a gene: 12. The CDR3 spells CASSPRQGFSMNTEAFF. The CDR3 coding sequence is TGCGCCAGCAGCCCACGACAGGGATTTTCGATGAACACTGAAGCTTTCTTT.

Note on this clone: Other nucleotide sequences in the sample specify the same CDR3. The chain couples TRBV6-5 to TRBJ1-1, with a weak D call TRBD1 (5 bases). Trimming left V 6 bases short and J 1 base short, with 9 bases between. The CDR3 covers 13 residues. Germline loops: CDR1 MNHEY, CDR2 SVGAGI. The CDR3: CASRPDRNTEAFF. DNA of the CDR3: TGTGCCAGCAGACCAGACAGGAACACTGAAGCTTTCTTT.

This rearrangement joins TRBV6-6 to TRBJ2-3, with 8 bases lining up with TRBD2. Trimming removed 7 bases from V and 1 base from J; junction bases left unmatched: 10. In germline, CDR1 is MNHNY, CDR2 SVGAGI (reference sequence). The CDR3 spans 16 residues. CDR3 sequence (DNA): TGTGCCAGCAATAAGCGGGGGAATAGTGGCACAGATACGCAGTATTTT. It translates to CASNKRGNSGTDTQYF.

The chain recombines TRBV11-2 with TRBJ1-1; D not resolved. CDR3 size: 12 residues. Trimming stripped 3 bases from V and 1 base from J, with 3 bases between. Germline loops: CDR1 SGHAT, CDR2 FQNNGV. In nucleotides, the CDR3 is TGTGCCAGCAGCTTCGGGAACACTGAAGCTTTCTTT. This sequence encodes CASSFGNTEAFF.

The chain has TRBV2 and TRBJ2-1, with D maybe TRBD2 (7 bases). Germline V gene data show CDR1 as SNHLY and CDR2 as FYNNEI. This CDR3 is 14 amino acids long. Trimming took off 9 bases at V and 7 bases at J, with 19 bases between the two ends. CDR3 protein: CASVFGGAFNEQFF. The CDR3 DNA is TGTGCCAGTGTGTTTGGGGGGGCCTTTAATGAGCAGTTCTTC.

The J gene is TRBJ2-7, the V gene TRBV10-3, with 11 nucleotides matching TRBD2. V lost 0 bases to trimming and J lost 6 bases; unmatched junction nucleotides: 7. Germline V gives CDR1 ENHRY, CDR2 SYGVKD. This CDR3 contains 16 residues. As DNA, the CDR3 is TGTGCCATCAGTGAGTCGAAGCTAGCGGGGGGATCCGAGCAGTACTTC. Amino acids: CAISESKLAGGSEQYF.

The gene calls are TRBV29-1 and TRBJ1-1; D remains ambiguous. This CDR3 contains 15 residues. Trimming removed 4 bases at V and 0 bases at J, with 15 bases between. The germline V gene encodes CDR1 SQVTM and CDR2 ANQGSEA. The CDR3 nucleotides are TGCAGCGTTGGGCCCCTGAGAACTATGAACACTGAAGCTTTCTTT. Residues: CSVGPLRTMNTEAFF. Full variable domain (missing parts from reference TRBV29-1 and TRBJ1-1): SAVISQKPSRDICQRGTSLTIQCQVDSQVTMMFWYRQQPGQSLTLIATANQGSEATYESGFVIDKFPISRPNLTFSTLTVSNMSPEDSSIYLCSVGPLRTMNTEAFFGQGTRLTVV.

The CDR3 region is CASSPAAGSYEQYF. As DNA, the CDR3 is TGTGCCAGCTCACCAGCAGCAGGTAGCTACGAGCAGTACTTC. The chain recombines TRBV18 with TRBJ2-7; D not resolved. V was shortened by 2 bases and J by 3 bases, with 11 bases between the two germline ends. This CDR3 is 14 amino acids long. Germline V gives CDR1 KGHSH, CDR2 LQKENI. Based on the CDR3 plus reference TRBV18 and TRBJ2-7, the full variable domain is NAGVMQNPRHLVRRRGQEARLRCSPMKGHSHVYWYRQLPEEGLKFMVYLQKENIIDESGMPKERFSAEFPKEGPSILRIQQVVRGDSAAYFCASSPAAGSYEQYFGPGTRLTVT.

V gene TRBV27 combines with J gene TRBJ2-5, with 8 bases aligning to TRBD1. J lost 0 bases, V lost 3 bases, and 15 bases had no gene match. CDR1 MNHEY and CDR2 SMNVEV come from the germline V gene (reference sequence). The CDR3 totals 19 residues. Written as DNA, the CDR3 is TGTGCCAGCAGTTTCCACCCACAGTGGAACAGGGGGGACCAAGAGACCCAGTACTTC. Amino acids: CASSFHPQWNRGDQETQYF.

The chain has TRBV9 and TRBJ2-7; 12 bases match TRBD2. V gave up 3 bases and J gave up 7 bases; unmatched junction bases: 2. The V gene's germline CDR1 is SGDLS and CDR2 YYNGEE. This CDR3 contains 13 residues. The CDR3 coding sequence is TGTGCCAGCAGCGCCGGACTAGCGGGAGAGCAGTACTTC. Residues: CASSAGLAGEQYF. Full variable domain (rest looked up from reference TRBV9 and TRBJ2-7): DSGVTQTPKHLITATGQRVTLRCSPRSGDLSVYWYQQSLDQGLQFLIQYYNGEERAKGNILERFSAQQFPDLHSELNLSSLELGDSALYFCASSAGLAGEQYFGPGTRLTVT.